This T cell receptor beta chain is drawn from a study of T-cell reconstitution after alpha-beta-depleted transplantation in children. Unique molecular identifiers were built into the TCRbeta library. In TCRdb, the PCR reads were re-called with MiXCR into one record per CDR3 protein. The sample holds about 360,000 distinct CDR3 sequences, less than 15% seen once. The sequenced sample was PBMCs, obtained from the stem cell graft. The sequence derives from a human donor who donated a stem cell graft to a child with Fanconi anemia.

The CDR3 protein is CASSYSAGHGGNEQFF. The CDR3 DNA reads TGTGCCAGCAGTTACTCAGCTGGGCACGGGGGGAATGAGCAGTTCTTC. V gene TRBV6-5 combines with J gene TRBJ2-1; 7 bases match TRBD2. The V and J ends lost 0 bases and 7 bases, in that order; junction bases with no gene match: 9. The CDR3 sequence is 16 residues long. The germline V gene encodes CDR1 MNHEY and CDR2 SVGAGI.